This T cell receptor beta chain appears in the sequencing data of a study of technical replicates of blood from four donors. V lost 6 bases to trimming and J lost 5 bases; unmatched junction nucleotides: 11. Germline V CDR1 and CDR2: MNHNS, SASEGT. The CDR3 is 15 amino acids. Produced via immunoSEQ multiplex PCR; TCRdb's table is partial and in-frame only. The table lists around 49,000 clones, about 96% of them singletons, with 0.39% in the top ten. The receptor was isolated from a human donor in good health. Sequencing used T cells isolated from PBMCs. V is TRBV6-1 and J is TRBJ1-2, with 8 bases identical to TRBD1. In DNA form, the CDR3 reads TGTGCCAGCAGGAGAGATCAGGGGGCATGGTATGGCTACACCTTC. Its protein product is CASRRDQGAWYGYTF.